This T cell receptor beta chain was recorded in a study of T cells expressing NK-cell markers. Findings and limits, study-wide: In about six donors, dominant CD3+CD56+NKG2C+ clones formed about 1.0-8% of CD8+ cells.

As to this clonotype: Its antigen is still unknown.

Germline V gives CDR1 SGHDN, CDR2 FVKESK. The CDR3 spans 14 residues. No DNA is given; TCRdb re-called the 5' RACE reads and lists each CDR3 protein once. The record lists about 370,000 distinct CDR3 sequences, of which the ten most abundant hold roughly 10%. This clonotype was sampled from a woman aged 45-65 years in good health. Sequenced input: blood T cells: a sorted CD56 or NKG2C T cell subset, CD4+ or CD8+ T cells, or bulk PBMC T cells (not recorded which). The chain combines TRBV14 with TRBJ2-2; as DNA is missing, the TRBD2 call by TCRdb cannot be tested. CDR3 in amino acids: CASSQGVALGELFF.